The rows below give T cell receptor beta chains drawn from one sample of a study of shared clonotypes between healthy human individuals. TCRdb's copy holds only in-frame clones and misses some; the assay was immunoSEQ multiplex PCR. Of about 660,000 clones listed, roughly 70% are singletons. Material for sequencing was memory CD4+ T cells sorted from blood. The origin of the receptors is a woman between 25 and 40 years old in good health. The CDR3 runs from the conserved cysteine through the conserved F or W. A D gene is named only where the DNA matches it firmly. Clone sizes are given selectively: once, few, many, or a class where the clone is expanded.

TRBJ1-3 | NA | NA | TRBV5-1 | 15 | TGCGCCAGCAGCTTGGGCATTGAGGGGAAAAACACCATATATTTT | CASSLGIEGKNTIYF
TRBJ2-1 | NA | many | TRBV6-6 | 16 | TGTGCCAGCAGCCATTCAACGGCGGAAACCTACAATGAGCAGTTCTTC | CASSHSTAETYNEQFF
TRBJ1-1 | NA | NA | TRBV18 | 13 | TGTGCCAGCTCACCAACTAGTGGGACTGAAGCTTTCTTT | CASSPTSGTEAFF
TRBJ2-7 | NA | NA | TRBV23-1 | 13 | TGCGCCAGCAGTCAAAATCAGCGGGACGAGCAGTACTTC | CASSQNQRDEQYF
TRBJ2-1 | NA | NA | TRBV7-9 | 15 | TGTGCCAGCAGCTACCTCGGGGACTGGTCCAATGAGCAGTTCTTC | CASSYLGDWSNEQFF
TRBJ2-7 | TRBD2 | NA | TRBV6-5 | 14 | TGTGCCAGCAGTTGGAGCGGGAGGGCCAACGAGCAGTACTTC | CASSWSGRANEQYF
TRBJ2-3 | TRBD2 | NA | TRBV5-1 | 14 | TGCGCCAGCATGGTAGCGGGAGGGCCAGATACGCAGTATTTT | CASMVAGGPDTQYF
TRBJ2-2 | TRBD1 | NA | TRBV15 | 16 | TGTGCCACCAGCAGTCCTTTCGGTGGGACAGCCGGGGAGCTGTTTTTT | CATSSPFGGTAGELFF
TRBJ2-1 | TRBD1 | NA | TRBV2 | 14 | TGTGCCAGCAGCGCGGGGACAGGGGGCAATGAGCAGTTCTTC | CASSAGTGGNEQFF
TRBJ1-3 | NA | few | TRBV7-9 | 15 | TGTGCCAGCAGCCAGGGGACTCCTACTGGAAACACCATATATTTT | CASSQGTPTGNTIYF
TRBJ2-7 | NA | NA | TRBV6-5 | 13 | TGTGCCAGCAGTTACAGGGACTCCTACGAGCAGTACTTC | CASSYRDSYEQYF
TRBJ1-5 | NA | NA | TRBV10-3 | 15 | TGTGCCATCAGGAGGGATCTAGGGGGCAATCAGCCCCAGCATTTT | CAIRRDLGGNQPQHF
TRBJ2-1 | NA | NA | TRBV25-1 | 14 | TGTGCCAGCAGTGTGGAAGGAAACTACAATGAGCAGTTCTTC | CASSVEGNYNEQFF
TRBJ2-2 | TRBD1 | NA | TRBV6-5 | 14 | TGTGCCAGCAGGCGGACAGGGAGTGCCGGGGAGCTGTTTTTT | CASRRTGSAGELFF
TRBJ2-2 | NA | NA | TRBV4-1 | 17 | TGCGCCAGCAGCCAAGACGGGGGCGGGAAAGGCTACGGGGAGCTGTTTTTT | CASSQDGGGKGYGELFF
TRBJ2-7 | NA | once | TRBV28 | 11 | TGTGCCAGCAGAACTATTTACGAGCAGTACTTC | CASRTIYEQYF
TRBJ2-3 | TRBD1 | NA | TRBV7-3 | 18 | TGTGCCAGCAGCCGACAGGGGTCGGGGTTCGGTATCCCAGATACGCAGTATTTT | CASSRQGSGFGIPDTQYF
TRBJ2-6 | TRBD2 | few | TRBV6-1 | 15 | TGTGCCAGCACCCTTCGGGGGGCTGGGGCCAACGTCCTGACTTTC | CASTLRGAGANVLTF
TRBJ2-7 | NA | few | TRBV4-1 | 15 | TGCGCCAGCAGCCAAGCCCGACATAGTCCTTACGAGCAGTACTTC | CASSQARHSPYEQYF
TRBJ1-4 | NA | once | TRBV7-8 | 17 | TGTGCCAGCAGCCCTCGGGACACCCTTTTGCGGCCTGAAAAACTGTTTTTT | CASSPRDTLLRPEKLFF
TRBJ1-2 | NA | NA | TRBV19 | 14 | TGTGCCAGTCGCCGGGCGGGGCAGAACTATGGCTACACCTTC | CASRRAGQNYGYTF
TRBJ1-4 | NA | NA | TRBV11-2 | 14 | TGTGCCAGCAGCCCTACAGGGTTTTCTGAAAAACTGTTTTTT | CASSPTGFSEKLFF
TRBJ1-3 | NA | few | TRBV6-5 | 15 | TGTGCCAGCAGTTACGGGGCCTACTCTGGAAACACCATATATTTT | CASSYGAYSGNTIYF
TRBJ2-1 | NA | NA | TRBV19 | 13 | TGTGCCAGTAGTATCAAGGTGCCTAATGAGCAGTTCTTC | CASSIKVPNEQFF
TRBJ2-3 | TRBD1 | NA | TRBV5-1 | 16 | TGCGCCAGCAGCTTGGGTGACAGGGGCGGCACAGATACGCAGTATTTT | CASSLGDRGGTDTQYF
TRBJ2-1 | TRBD2 | NA | TRBV13 | 15 | TGTGCCAGCAGCTTACGTAGCGGGATTTACAATGAGCAGTTCTTC | CASSLRSGIYNEQFF
TRBJ2-7 | NA | NA | TRBV6-9 | 13 | TGTGCCAGCAGAGGGACAACTTCTTACGAGCAGTACTTC | CASRGTTSYEQYF
TRBJ2-7 | NA | NA | TRBV6-5 | 14 | TGTGCCAGCAGTTACTCGGGCTGGACCTACGAGCAGTACTTC | CASSYSGWTYEQYF
TRBJ2-7 | NA | NA | TRBV2 | 14 | TGTGCCAGCAGTGGTCTCAGCGGAGCCTACGAGCAGTACTTC | CASSGLSGAYEQYF
TRBJ1-5 | NA | NA | TRBV5-8 | 18 | TGTGCCAGCAGCTTAACTAAGGTCGGGGGACACAGCAATCAGCCCCAGCATTTT | CASSLTKVGGHSNQPQHF
TRBJ2-1 | TRBD2 | NA | TRBV7-9 | 15 | TGTGCCAGCAGCTCACTTAGCGGGAGAGGTAATGAGCAGTTCTTC | CASSSLSGRGNEQFF
TRBJ1-2 | NA | NA | TRBV4-2 | 16 | TGTGCCAGCAGCCAAGATTGGGTAGGGAGTGGGTATGGCTACACCTTC | CASSQDWVGSGYGYTF
TRBJ2-1 | NA | NA | TRBV5-1 | 13 | TGCGCCAGCAGCTTGGTCGGAAACAATGAGCAGTTCTTC | CASSLVGNNEQFF
TRBJ1-4 | TRBD1 | many | TRBV15 | 14 | TGTGCCACCAGCAGGGGACAGGGGAATGAAAAACTGTTTTTT | CATSRGQGNEKLFF
TRBJ1-5 | TRBD1 | once | TRBV15 | 15 | TGTGCCACCAGCAGAGGCAGGGGGGACAATCAGCCCCAGCATTTT | CATSRGRGDNQPQHF
TRBJ1-4 | NA | NA | TRBV27 | 17 | TGTGCCAGCAGTCCGGGGACGGCGACGAAATCTAATGAAAAACTGTTTTTT | CASSPGTATKSNEKLFF
TRBJ2-1 | TRBD2 | NA | TRBV6-5 | 13 | TGTGCCAGCACCCCAGCGGGAGCTAATGAGCAGTTCTTC | CASTPAGANEQFF
TRBJ2-7 | NA | NA | TRBV27 | 14 | TGTGCCAACACGGGGCTGGTGGGGTTTGACGAGCAGTACTTC | CANTGLVGFDEQYF
TRBJ2-1 | TRBD2 | NA | TRBV19 | 13 | TGTGCCAGTAGTGGATCTAGCGGAAATGAGCAGTTCTTC | CASSGSSGNEQFF
TRBJ2-7 | NA | NA | TRBV6-1 | 14 | TGTGCCAGCAGTGAAACGTACAGATCATACGAGCAGTACTTC | CASSETYRSYEQYF